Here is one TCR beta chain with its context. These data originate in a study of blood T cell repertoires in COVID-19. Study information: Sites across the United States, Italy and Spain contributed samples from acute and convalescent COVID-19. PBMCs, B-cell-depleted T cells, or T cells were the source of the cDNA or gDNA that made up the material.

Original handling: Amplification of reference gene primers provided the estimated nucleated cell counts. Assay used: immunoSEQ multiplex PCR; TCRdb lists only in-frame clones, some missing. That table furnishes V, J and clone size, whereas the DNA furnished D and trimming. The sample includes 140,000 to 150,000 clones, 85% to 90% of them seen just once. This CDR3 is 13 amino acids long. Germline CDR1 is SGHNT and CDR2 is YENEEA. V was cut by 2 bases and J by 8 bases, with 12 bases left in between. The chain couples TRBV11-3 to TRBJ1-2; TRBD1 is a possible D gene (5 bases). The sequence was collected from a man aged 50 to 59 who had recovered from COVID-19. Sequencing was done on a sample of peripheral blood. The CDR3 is CASSLPQGVGYTF. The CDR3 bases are TGTGCCAGCAGCTTACCTCAAGGGGTGGGCTACACCTTC.